A selection of T cell receptor beta chains follows, all from one sample in a study of OX40 agonist ivuxolimab in advanced cancers. The protocol was immunoSEQ multiplex PCR, while the TCRdb copy is restricted to in-frame clones and leaves out a portion. There are tens of thousands of clones in the sample; more than 75% occur only once, and about 2.1% lies in the top ten. The sequencing here drew on CD4+ or CD8+ T cells sorted from blood, taken in a trial of the OX40 agonist ivuxolimab. All receptors derive from an adult with an advanced solid tumor such as melanoma, head and neck, liver or kidney cancer. The CDR3 runs from the conserved cysteine through the conserved F or W. The D gene is left open where the match is weak. Clone size, where shown, is once, few, many, or a class for clones that have expanded.

V	J	D	size	CDR3	DNA
TRBV30	TRBJ1-4	TRBD1	-	CAWSPIDRVGEKLFF	TGTGCCTGGAGTCCTATTGACAGGGTGGGAGAAAAACTGTTTTTT
TRBV20-1	TRBJ2-5	-	-	CSGEETQYF	TGCAGCGGGGAAGAGACCCAGTACTTC
TRBV7-9	TRBJ2-7	-	-	CASSPLQLGEQYF	TGTGCCAGCAGCCCCCTTCAGCTCGGCGAGCAGTACTTC
TRBV4-1	TRBJ2-3	-	-	CASSQEYGPDTQYF	TGCGCCAGCAGCCAAGAATATGGCCCAGATACGCAGTATTTT
TRBV2	TRBJ1-2	-	few	CASIPGFKANYGYTF	TGTGCCAGCATTCCGGGCTTTAAAGCTAACTATGGCTACACCTTC
TRBV28	TRBJ2-1	-	-	CASSSRDYNEQFF	TGTGCCAGCAGTTCCCGGGACTACAATGAGCAGTTCTTC
TRBV2	TRBJ1-1	-	-	CASSEFNTEAFF	TGTGCCAGCAGTGAATTTAACACTGAAGCTTTCTTT
TRBV7-8	TRBJ2-1	TRBD1	-	CASSSRTGGNEQFF	TGTGCCAGCAGCTCTAGGACAGGGGGAAATGAGCAGTTCTTC
TRBV10-3	TRBJ1-1	-	-	CATRTHEPATEAFF	TGTGCCACCCGGACCCACGAACCAGCAACTGAAGCTTTCTTT
TRBV6-1	TRBJ2-3	-	-	CASSEAGDTQYF	TGTGCCAGCAGTGAAGCTGGGGATACGCAGTATTTT
TRBV7-8	TRBJ1-4	-	-	CASRVAGEEKLFF	TGTGCCAGCAGGGTCGCGGGGGAAGAAAAACTGTTTTTT
TRBV21-1	TRBJ2-7	-	-	CASSKAATSPNLSYEQYF	TGTGCCAGCAGCAAAGCGGCGACTAGCCCGAACTTATCCTACGAGCAGTACTTC
TRBV7-9	TRBJ2-4	-	-	CASSLSPDGPIQYF	TGTGCCAGCAGCTTAAGTCCCGACGGCCCCATTCAGTACTTC
TRBV5-1	TRBJ2-2	-	-	CASSSPTSRGGELFF	TGCGCCAGCAGCTCCCCAACCTCACGGGGCGGGGAGCTGTTTTTT
TRBV9	TRBJ1-4	-	-	CASSVAGVKGEKLFF	TGTGCCAGCAGCGTAGCAGGGGTGAAGGGTGAAAAACTGTTTTTT
TRBV7-9	TRBJ2-7	TRBD1	-	CASRPNQGVTYEQYF	TGTGCCAGCAGGCCAAATCAGGGGGTCACCTACGAGCAGTACTTC
TRBV6-6	TRBJ1-2	TRBD1	-	CASSPTGDGYTF	TGTGCCAGCAGCCCGACAGGGGATGGCTACACCTTC
TRBV29-1	TRBJ1-2	TRBD1	once	CSVLQGSGYTF	TGCAGCGTGCTACAGGGGTCCGGCTACACCTTC
TRBV5-4	TRBJ2-1	-	-	CASSFRGGYNEQFF	TGTGCCAGCAGCTTTAGGGGAGGCTACAATGAGCAGTTCTTC
TRBV15	TRBJ2-5	-	-	CATSRAKLETQYF	TGTGCCACCAGCAGAGCTAAGTTAGAGACCCAGTACTTC
TRBV19	TRBJ2-7	TRBD2	-	CASRTSGAYEQYF	TGTGCCAGTCGGACTAGCGGGGCCTACGAGCAGTACTTC
TRBV5-6	TRBJ2-3	-	-	CASSPGSKDTQYF	TGTGCCAGCAGCCCTGGAAGTAAAGATACGCAGTATTTT
TRBV12-5	TRBJ2-2	TRBD1	-	CASGLVPILGQGRSSTGELFF	TGTGCTAGTGGTTTGGTACCTATATTAGGACAGGGAAGATCGAGCACCGGGGAGCTGTTTTTT
TRBV15	TRBJ2-5	TRBD1	-	CATSRRPGQGHETQYF	TGTGCCACCAGCAGACGACCGGGACAGGGGCATGAGACCCAGTACTTC
TRBV5-1	TRBJ2-1	-	few	CASSPDSTGTNEQFF	TGCGCCAGCAGCCCTGACAGTACTGGGACCAATGAGCAGTTCTTC
TRBV2	TRBJ2-7	TRBD2	-	CASRKAGNYEQYF	TGTGCCAGCAGAAAAGCGGGGAACTACGAGCAGTACTTC
TRBV7-9	TRBJ2-7	TRBD2	-	CASSLPSGASEQYF	TGTGCCAGCAGCTTACCTAGCGGGGCCTCCGAGCAGTACTTC
TRBV7-3	TRBJ2-3	-	-	CASSLGGTDTQYF	TGTGCCAGCAGCTTAGGAGGCACAGATACGCAGTATTTT
TRBV27	TRBJ2-7	TRBD1	-	CASSLRGTEVPYEQYF	TGTGCCAGCAGTTTAAGGGGGACAGAGGTTCCCTACGAGCAGTACTTC
TRBV6-5	TRBJ2-3	-	-	CASSTDRKRADTQYF	TGTGCCAGCAGTACTGACAGGAAGCGGGCAGATACGCAGTATTTT
TRBV28	TRBJ2-7	-	-	CASSIPVHGQYF	TGTGCCAGCAGTATACCTGTCCACGGGCAGTACTTC
TRBV28	TRBJ2-4	TRBD1	-	CASSPTGLNIQYF	TGTGCCAGCAGTCCGACAGGGCTAAACATTCAGTACTTC
TRBV5-6	TRBJ2-7	-	-	CASSRRDGTYEQYF	TGTGCCAGCAGCAGACGGGACGGAACCTACGAGCAGTACTTC
TRBV29-1	TRBJ1-2	-	-	CSVGTGGASGYTF	TGCAGCGTGGGCACCGGGGGGGCCTCCGGCTACACCTTC
TRBV19	TRBJ1-2	-	-	CASSRSGDGYTF	TGTGCCAGTAGTAGATCAGGGGATGGCTACACCTTC
TRBV5-8	TRBJ2-3	TRBD2	-	CASSFSGLAGGTDTQYF	TGTGCCAGCAGCTTTTCAGGACTAGCGGGGGGCACAGATACGCAGTATTTT
TRBV4-1	TRBJ1-2	-	-	CASSQGTGDGYTF	TGCGCCAGCAGCCAAGGAACAGGCGACGGCTACACCTTC